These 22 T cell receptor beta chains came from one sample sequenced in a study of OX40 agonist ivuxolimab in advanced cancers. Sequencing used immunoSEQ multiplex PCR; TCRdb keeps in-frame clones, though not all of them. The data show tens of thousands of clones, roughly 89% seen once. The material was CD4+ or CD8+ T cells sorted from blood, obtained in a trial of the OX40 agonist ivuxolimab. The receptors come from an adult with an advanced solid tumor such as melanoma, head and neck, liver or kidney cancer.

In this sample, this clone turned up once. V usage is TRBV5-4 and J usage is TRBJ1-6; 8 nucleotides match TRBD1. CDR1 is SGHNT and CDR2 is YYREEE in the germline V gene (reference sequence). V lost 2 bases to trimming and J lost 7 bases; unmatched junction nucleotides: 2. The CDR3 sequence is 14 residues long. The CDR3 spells CASSFRTGNSPLHF. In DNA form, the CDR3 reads TGTGCCAGCAGCTTCCGGACAGGGAATTCACCCCTCCACTTT. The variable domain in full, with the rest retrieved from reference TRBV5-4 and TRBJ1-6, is ETGVTQSPTHLIKTRGQQVTLRCSSQSGHNTVSWYQQALGQGPQFIFQYYREEENGRGNFPPRFSGLQFPNYSSELNVNALELDDSALYLCASSFRTGNSPLHFGNGTRLTVT.

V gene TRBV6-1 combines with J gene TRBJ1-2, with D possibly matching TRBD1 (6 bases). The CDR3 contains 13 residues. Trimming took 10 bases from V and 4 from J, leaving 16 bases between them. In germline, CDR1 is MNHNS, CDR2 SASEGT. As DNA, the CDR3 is TGTGCCACTCAACCGGGACAAAGCTATGGCTACACCTTC. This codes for CATQPGQSYGYTF.

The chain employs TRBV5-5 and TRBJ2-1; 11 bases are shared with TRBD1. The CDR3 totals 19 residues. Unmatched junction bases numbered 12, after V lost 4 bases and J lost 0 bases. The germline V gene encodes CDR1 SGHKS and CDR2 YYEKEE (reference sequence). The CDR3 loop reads CASSGRGQGELSSYNEQFF. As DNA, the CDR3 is TGTGCCAGCAGCGGAAGGGGACAGGGGGAATTGAGCTCCTACAATGAGCAGTTCTTC.

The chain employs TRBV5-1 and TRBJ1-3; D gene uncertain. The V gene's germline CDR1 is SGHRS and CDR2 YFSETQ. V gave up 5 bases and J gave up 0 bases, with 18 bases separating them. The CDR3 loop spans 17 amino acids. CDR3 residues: CASSRDDGPRSGNTIYF. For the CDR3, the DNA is TGCGCCAGCAGTCGAGATGATGGTCCCCGCTCTGGAAACACCATATATTTT.

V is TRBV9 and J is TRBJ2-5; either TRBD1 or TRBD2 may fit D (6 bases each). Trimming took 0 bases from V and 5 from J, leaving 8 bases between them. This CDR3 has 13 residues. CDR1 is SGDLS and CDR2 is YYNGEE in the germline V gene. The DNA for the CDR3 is TGTGCCAGCAGCGTAGGAGGGGGGGAGACCCAGTACTTC. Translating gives CASSVGGGETQYF. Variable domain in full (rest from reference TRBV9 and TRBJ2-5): DSGVTQTPKHLITATGQRVTLRCSPRSGDLSVYWYQQSLDQGLQFLIQYYNGEERAKGNILERFSAQQFPDLHSELNLSSLELGDSALYFCASSVGGGETQYFGPGTRLLVL.

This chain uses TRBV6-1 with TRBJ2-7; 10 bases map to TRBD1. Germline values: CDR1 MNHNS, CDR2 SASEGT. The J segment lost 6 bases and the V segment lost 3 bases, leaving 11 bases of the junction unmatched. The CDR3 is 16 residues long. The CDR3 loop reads CASSDPGTGEGSEQYF. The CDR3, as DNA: TGTGCCAGCAGTGACCCAGGGACAGGGGAAGGTTCCGAGCAGTACTTC.

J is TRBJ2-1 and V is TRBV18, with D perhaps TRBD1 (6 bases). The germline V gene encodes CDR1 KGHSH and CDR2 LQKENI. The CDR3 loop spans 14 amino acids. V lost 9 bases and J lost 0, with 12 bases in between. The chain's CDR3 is CASAQGHSYNEQFF. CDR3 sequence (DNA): TGTGCCAGTGCACAGGGTCACTCCTACAATGAGCAGTTCTTC.

The CDR3 DNA follows: TGTGCAAGTCGCTTAGGTTGGGGGCGTACTGAAGCTTTCTTT. Translating gives CASRLGWGRTEAFF. The chain combines TRBV12-2 with TRBJ1-1; the table's D gene call, TRBD1, was not cross checked with the DNA. TRBV12-2 is a pseudogene segment. The CDR3 is made up of 14 amino acids.

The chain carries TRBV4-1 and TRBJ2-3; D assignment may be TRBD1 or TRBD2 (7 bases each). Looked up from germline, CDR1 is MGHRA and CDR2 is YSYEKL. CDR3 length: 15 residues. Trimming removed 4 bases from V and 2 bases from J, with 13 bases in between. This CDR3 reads CASSRGGQHTDTQYF. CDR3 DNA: TGCGCCAGCAGCCGGGGGGGACAGCACACAGATACGCAGTATTTT.

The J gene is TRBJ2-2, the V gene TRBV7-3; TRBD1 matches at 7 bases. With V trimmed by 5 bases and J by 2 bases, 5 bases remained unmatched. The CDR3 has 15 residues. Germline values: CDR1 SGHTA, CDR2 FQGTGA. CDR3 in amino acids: CASSQTGLNTGELFF. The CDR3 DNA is TGTGCCAGCAGCCAGACAGGGCTTAACACCGGGGAGCTGTTTTTT. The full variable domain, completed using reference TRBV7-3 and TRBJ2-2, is GAGVSQTPSNKVTEKGKYVELRCDPISGHTALYWYRQSLGQGPEFLIYFQGTGAADDSGLPNDRFFAVRPEGSVSTLKIQRTERGDSAVYLCASSQTGLNTGELFFGEGSRLTVL.

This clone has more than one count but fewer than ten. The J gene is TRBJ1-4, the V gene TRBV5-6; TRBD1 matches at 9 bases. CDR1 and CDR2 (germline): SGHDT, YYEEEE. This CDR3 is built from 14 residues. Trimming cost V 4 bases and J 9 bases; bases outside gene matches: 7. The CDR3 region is CASSLQGAGKKLFF. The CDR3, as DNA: TGTGCCAGCAGCCTACAGGGGGCTGGGAAAAAACTGTTTTTT.

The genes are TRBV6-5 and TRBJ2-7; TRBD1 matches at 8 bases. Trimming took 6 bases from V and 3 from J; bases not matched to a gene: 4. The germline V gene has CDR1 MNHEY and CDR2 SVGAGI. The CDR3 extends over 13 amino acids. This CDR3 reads CASSQQGVYEQYF. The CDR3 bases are TGTGCCAGCAGCCAACAGGGGGTCTACGAGCAGTACTTC.

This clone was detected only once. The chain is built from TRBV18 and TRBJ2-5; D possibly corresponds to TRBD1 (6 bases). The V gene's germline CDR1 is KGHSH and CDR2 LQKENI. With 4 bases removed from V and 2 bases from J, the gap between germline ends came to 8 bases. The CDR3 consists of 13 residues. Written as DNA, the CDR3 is TGTGCCAGCTCACGAGGACAGCAAGAGACCCAGTACTTC. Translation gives CASSRGQQETQYF. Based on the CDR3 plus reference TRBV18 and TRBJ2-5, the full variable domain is NAGVMQNPRHLVRRRGQEARLRCSPMKGHSHVYWYRQLPEEGLKFMVYLQKENIIDESGMPKERFSAEFPKEGPSILRIQQVVRGDSAAYFCASSRGQQETQYFGPGTRLLVL.

The CDR3 sequence: CASMERTNTEAFF. DNA for the CDR3: TGTGCCAGTATGGAGCGAACGAACACTGAAGCTTTCTTT. The rearrangement uses TRBV19 and TRBJ1-1; D is ambiguous. Trimming pared 7 bases from V and 1 base from J, leaving 10 bases between. Germline values: CDR1 LNHDA, CDR2 SQIVND (reference sequence). There are 13 residues in the CDR3.

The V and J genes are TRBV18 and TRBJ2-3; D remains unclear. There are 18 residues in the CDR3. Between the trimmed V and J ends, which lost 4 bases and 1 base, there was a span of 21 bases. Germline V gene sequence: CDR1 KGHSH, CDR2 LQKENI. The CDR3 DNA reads TGTGCCAGCTCACTCGGAGCGCTGCGCCAGAGAGGCACAGATACGCAGTATTTT. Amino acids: CASSLGALRQRGTDTQYF.

The chain's CDR3 is CASRGLLPRAGELFF. For the CDR3, the DNA is TGTGCCAGCAGGGGGTTGCTTCCCAGGGCCGGGGAGCTGTTTTTT. V gene TRBV6-4 combines with J gene TRBJ2-2; D may be TRBD1 (5 bases). CDR1 MRHNA and CDR2 SNTAGT come from the germline V gene. The CDR3 runs 15 residues. The V end lost 6 bases, the J end lost 6 bases, and 17 bases lay between the germline ends.

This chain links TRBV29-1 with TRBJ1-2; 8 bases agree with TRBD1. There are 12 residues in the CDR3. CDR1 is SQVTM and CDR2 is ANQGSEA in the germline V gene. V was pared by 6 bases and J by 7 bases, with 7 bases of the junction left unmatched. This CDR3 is CSVIQGAVGYTF. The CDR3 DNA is TGCAGCGTCATCCAGGGGGCGGTTGGCTACACCTTC.

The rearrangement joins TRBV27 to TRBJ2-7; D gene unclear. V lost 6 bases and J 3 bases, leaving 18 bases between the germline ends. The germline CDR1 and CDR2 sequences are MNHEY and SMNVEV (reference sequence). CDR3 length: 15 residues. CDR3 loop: CASSLLASADYEQYF. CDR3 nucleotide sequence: TGTGCCAGCAGCCTCCTGGCCAGCGCTGACTACGAGCAGTACTTC.

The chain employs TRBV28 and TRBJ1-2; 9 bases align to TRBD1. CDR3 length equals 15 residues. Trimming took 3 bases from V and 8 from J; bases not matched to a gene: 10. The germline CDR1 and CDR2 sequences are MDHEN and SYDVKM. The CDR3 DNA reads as TGTGCCAGCAGTTTTGGGCGAACAGGGGGCGGGGGCTACACCTTC. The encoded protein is CASSFGRTGGGGYTF.

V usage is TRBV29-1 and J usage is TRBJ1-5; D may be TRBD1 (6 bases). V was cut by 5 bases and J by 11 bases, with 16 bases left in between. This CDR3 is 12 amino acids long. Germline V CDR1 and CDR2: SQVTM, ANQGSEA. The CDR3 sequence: CSVSGGGQTQHF. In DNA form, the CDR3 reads TGCAGCGTTTCGGGTGGGGGGCAAACCCAGCATTTT. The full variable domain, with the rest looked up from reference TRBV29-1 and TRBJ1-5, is SAVISQKPSRDICQRGTSLTIQCQVDSQVTMMFWYRQQPGQSLTLIATANQGSEATYESGFVIDKFPISRPNLTFSTLTVSNMSPEDSSIYLCSVSGGGQTQHFGDGTRLSIL.

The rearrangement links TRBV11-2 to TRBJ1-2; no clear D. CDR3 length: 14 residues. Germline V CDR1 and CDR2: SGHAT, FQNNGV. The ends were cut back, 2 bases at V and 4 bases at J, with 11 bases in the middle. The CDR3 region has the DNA TGTGCCAGCAGCTTAAATCAACTGGGCTATGGCTACACCTTC. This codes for CASSLNQLGYGYTF.

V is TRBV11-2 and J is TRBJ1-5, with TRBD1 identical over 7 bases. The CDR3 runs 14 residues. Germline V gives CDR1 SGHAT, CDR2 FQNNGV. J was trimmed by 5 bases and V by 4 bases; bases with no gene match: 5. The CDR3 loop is CASSSGQRYQPQHF. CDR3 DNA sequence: TGTGCCAGCAGCTCGGGACAGCGCTATCAGCCCCAGCATTTT.